The 9 T cell receptor beta chains reported below all come from one sample, sequenced in a study of control samples from healthy donors and cancer patients. Here immunoSEQ multiplex PCR was the method, and the copy in TCRdb shows in-frame clones only, minus some. The table lists 150,000 to 200,000 clones, just over 85% of them singletons. Sequenced: blood. The source of these receptors is a young man in good health.

J is TRBJ1-2 and V is TRBV4-1, with 10 bases that match TRBD1. CDR3 length equals 16 residues. Germline CDR1 reads MGHRA; CDR2 reads YSYEKL. V gave up 4 bases and J gave up 4 bases; unmatched junction bases: 9. The CDR3 here is CASSRLGQGGSYGYTF. Here the CDR3 DNA reads TGCGCCAGCAGCCGCCTCGGACAGGGGGGAAGCTATGGCTACACCTTC.

The CDR3 sequence: CASSHGREVGNTIYF. The DNA for the CDR3 is TGTGCCAGCAGCCATGGCAGAGAGGTCGGAAACACCATATATTTT. The gene calls are TRBV4-2 and TRBJ1-3; D remains unclear. The CDR3 length is 15 residues. CDR1 is LGHNA, CDR2 YNFKEQ, per germline. Trimming removed 3 bases at V and 4 bases at J, with 13 bases between.

V and J are TRBV12-3 or TRBV12-4 and TRBJ2-2; D gene ambiguous. The CDR3 is 13 residues long. V shed 7 bases and J shed 2 bases, with 8 bases lying between them. The CDR3 is CASTGSNTGELFF. CDR3 nucleotide sequence: TGTGCCAGCACGGGCAGTAACACCGGGGAGCTGTTTTTT.

The count of this clone is one. This chain joins TRBV28 and TRBJ1-4; D perhaps matches TRBD1 (5 bases). In germline, CDR1 is MDHEN, CDR2 SYDVKM. V was shortened by 8 bases and J by 6 bases, with 13 bases between the two germline ends. The length of the CDR3 is 13 residues. The CDR3 nucleotides are TGTGCCAGCCAAAACGGCAGGGATGAAAAACTGTTTTTT. Translating it yields CASQNGRDEKLFF. Full variable domain (rest looked up from reference TRBV28 and TRBJ1-4): DVKVTQSSRYLVKRTGEKVFLECVQDMDHENMFWYRQDPGLGLRLIYFSYDVKMKEKGDIPEGYSVSREKKERFSLILESASTNQTSMYLCASQNGRDEKLFFGSGTQLSVL.

This chain connects TRBV2 to TRBJ1-5; tentatively, D is TRBD1 (5 bases). Germline values: CDR1 SNHLY, CDR2 FYNNEI. V dropped 4 bases and J dropped 0 bases, with 13 bases sitting between them. The CDR3 extends over 16 amino acids. The CDR3 region is CASSGEGPFSNQPQHF. As DNA, the CDR3 is TGTGCCAGCAGTGGAGAGGGACCCTTTAGCAATCAGCCCCAGCATTTT.

V gene TRBV24-1 combines with J gene TRBJ2-1; D may correspond to TRBD1 or TRBD2 (7 bases each). V gave up 8 bases and J gave up 6 bases, with 13 bases separating them. This CDR3 is 13 amino acids long. Germline CDR1 KGHDR, CDR2 SFDVKD. DNA for the CDR3: TGTGCCACCACAGGGGGGGCGGGCAATGAGCAGTTCTTC. Amino acid sequence: CATTGGAGNEQFF.

The gene calls are TRBV3-1 (or the pseudogene TRBV3-2) and TRBJ2-3, with D maybe TRBD1 (6 bases). This CDR3 has 16 amino acids. V shed 0 bases and J shed 2 bases, with 12 bases lying between them. Germline loops: CDR1 LGHDT, CDR2 YNNKEL (reference sequence). The chain's CDR3 is CASSQEAGANTDTQYF. In DNA, the CDR3 is TGTGCCAGCAGCCAAGAGGCAGGGGCTAACACAGATACGCAGTATTTT.

The J gene is TRBJ2-1, the V gene TRBV4-1, with 11 bases aligning to TRBD1. The V segment lost 4 bases and the J segment 0 bases; nucleotides outside the gene matches: 5. This CDR3 region has 17 residues. In germline, CDR1 is MGHRA, CDR2 YSYEKL. Here the CDR3 reads CASSPRTGGRSYNEQFF. DNA of the CDR3: TGCGCCAGCAGCCCTCGGACAGGGGGCCGCTCCTACAATGAGCAGTTCTTC.

This clone is a singleton in its sample. The chain joins TRBV27 to TRBJ2-2; D is unclear. Germline V gene data show CDR1 as MNHEY and CDR2 as SMNVEV (reference sequence). This CDR3 region has 12 residues. V was clipped by 4 bases and J by 6 bases, with 6 bases between them. The CDR3 region is CASSSRPGELFF. CDR3 DNA sequence: TGTGCCAGCAGTTCCCGGCCCGGGGAGCTGTTTTTT.